This entry is about one TCR beta chain. Its specificity is not known. On sorted subsets, replicate PCRs used 200 ng DNA, or some 28,000 T cell genomes. Some clones are missing from TCRdb's copy, which holds only in-frame ones; the method was immunoSEQ multiplex PCR. The sample shows over a million clones, 95% to 97% of them seen only once. This sample was taken from a study of shared clonotypes between healthy human individuals. Study overall: Three CD4 naive, three CD4 memory, two CD8 naive and one CD8 memory plate were used per donor.

Study-wide points: Between a handful of donors, naive CD4 clonotypes were shared at a level of about 5%. Sample collection involved blood only; tissue repertoires are likely different.

V dropped 10 bases and J dropped 0 bases, with 31 bases sitting between them. The CDR3 is 20 residues long. The germline V gene encodes CDR1 SGHDN and CDR2 FVKESK. The rearrangement uses TRBV14 and TRBJ1-5; D possibly corresponds to TRBD1 (5 bases). Sequencing was carried out using naive CD4+ T cells sorted from blood. Indicated subset: CD45RA+ positively selected. The sequence derives from a young man in good health. For the CDR3, the DNA is TGTGCCAACCAATCTTCTGTGAGGGGTCTTTTGGTCGATAGCAATCAGCCCCAGCATTTT. Translating it yields CANQSSVRGLLVDSNQPQHF.